Given below is one TCR beta chain in context. The entry originates in a study of blood T cell repertoires in COVID-19. Study as a whole: T cells, B-cell-depleted T cells, or PBMCs provided the cDNA or gDNA that served as material.

This CDR3 comprises 13 residues. The germline CDR1 and CDR2 sequences are SEHNR and FQNEAQ (reference sequence). Trimming removed 8 bases from V and 0 bases from J, with 8 bases in between. Data came from immunoSEQ multiplex PCR; TCRdb stores just in-frame clones and leaves some out. The data contain 180,000 or so clones, 89% of them singletons. The sequencing sample was made of PBMCs or T cells enriched from blood (not recorded which). The source of this sequence is a woman between 40 and 55 years old with acute COVID-19. V usage is TRBV7-9 and J usage is TRBJ1-3, with D possibly matching TRBD1 (5 bases). The CDR3, as DNA: TGTGCCAGCGACAGCCGCTCTGGAAACACCATATATTTT. Translated: CASDSRSGNTIYF.